Only a few counts were recorded for the clone carrying this TCR beta chain. TCRdb keeps only in-frame clones here, not all; method: immunoSEQ multiplex PCR. Seen here are 70,000 to 90,000 clones, about four fifths observed once, and the top ten hold over 7.5%. The V segment lost 3 bases and the J segment 4 bases; nucleotides outside the gene matches: 3. Germline loops: CDR1 LNHNV, CDR2 YYDKDF (reference sequence). The CDR3 loop spans 15 amino acids. This sample stems from a study of PD-L1 blockade in urothelial cancer. The TCR originated in a man aged 70-80 years with urothelial cancer. This specimen was PBMCs, taken around atezolizumab (anti-PD-L1) treatment. The chain couples TRBV15 to TRBJ2-3; TRBD2 matches at 11 bases. The CDR3 spells CATSRPGLAADTQYF. The CDR3 coding sequence is TGTGCCACCAGCAGGCCGGGACTAGCGGCAGATACGCAGTATTTT.